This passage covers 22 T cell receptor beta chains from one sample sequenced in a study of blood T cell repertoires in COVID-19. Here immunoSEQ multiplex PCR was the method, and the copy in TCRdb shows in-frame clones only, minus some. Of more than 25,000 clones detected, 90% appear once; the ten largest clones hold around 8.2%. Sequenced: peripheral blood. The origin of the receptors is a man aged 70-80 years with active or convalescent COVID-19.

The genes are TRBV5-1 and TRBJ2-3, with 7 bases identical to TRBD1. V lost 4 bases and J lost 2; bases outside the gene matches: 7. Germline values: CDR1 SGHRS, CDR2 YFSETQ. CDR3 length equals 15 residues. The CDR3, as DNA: TGCGCCAGCAGCCCCGCCGGGACAGTCACAGATACGCAGTATTTT. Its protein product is CASSPAGTVTDTQYF.

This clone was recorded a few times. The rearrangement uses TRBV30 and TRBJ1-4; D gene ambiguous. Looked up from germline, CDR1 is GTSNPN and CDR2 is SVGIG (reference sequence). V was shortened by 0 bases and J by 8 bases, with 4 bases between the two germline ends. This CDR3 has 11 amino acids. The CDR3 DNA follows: TGTGCCTGGAGTGTGCAGGAAAAACTGTTTTTT. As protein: CAWSVQEKLFF. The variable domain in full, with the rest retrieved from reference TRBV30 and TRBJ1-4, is SQTIHQWPATLVQPVGSPLSLECTVEGTSNPNLYWYRQAAGRGLQLLFYSVGIGQISSEVPQNLSASRPQDRQFILSSKKLLLSDSGFYLCAWSVQEKLFFGSGTQLSVL.

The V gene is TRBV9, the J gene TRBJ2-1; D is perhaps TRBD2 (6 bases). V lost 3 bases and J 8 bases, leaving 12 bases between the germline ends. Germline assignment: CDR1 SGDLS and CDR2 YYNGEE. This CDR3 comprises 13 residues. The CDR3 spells CASSDRPGDEQFF. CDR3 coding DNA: TGTGCCAGCAGCGATAGACCGGGAGATGAGCAGTTCTTC.

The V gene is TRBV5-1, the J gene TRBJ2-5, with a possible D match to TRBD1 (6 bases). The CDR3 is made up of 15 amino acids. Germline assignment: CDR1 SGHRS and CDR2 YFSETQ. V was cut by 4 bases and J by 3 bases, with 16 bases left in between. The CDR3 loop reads CASSRQGGPEETQYF. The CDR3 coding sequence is TGCGCCAGCAGCCGTCAAGGGGGTCCGGAAGAGACCCAGTACTTC.

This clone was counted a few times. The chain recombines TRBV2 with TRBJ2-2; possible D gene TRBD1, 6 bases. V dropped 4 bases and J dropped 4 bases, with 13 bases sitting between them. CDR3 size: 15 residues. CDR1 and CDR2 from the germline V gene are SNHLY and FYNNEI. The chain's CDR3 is CASSAVVGGTGELFF. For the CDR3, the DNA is TGTGCCAGCAGTGCTGTAGTAGGGGGCACCGGGGAGCTGTTTTTT. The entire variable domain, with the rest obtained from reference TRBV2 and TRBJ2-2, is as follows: EPEVTQTPSHQVTQMGQEVILRCVPISNHLYFYWYRQILGQKVEFLVSFYNNEISEKSEIFDDQFSVERPDGSNFTLKIRSTKLEDSAMYFCASSAVVGGTGELFFGEGSRLTVL.

CDR3 protein: CASSNYQGGGTEAFF. Written as DNA, the CDR3 is TGTGCCAGCAGCAACTACCAAGGAGGTGGCACTGAAGCTTTCTTT. The J gene is TRBJ1-1, the V gene TRBV6-5; D is undetermined. Between the trimmed V and J ends, which lost 6 bases and 4 bases, there was a span of 18 bases. Germline assignment: CDR1 MNHEY and CDR2 SVGAGI. The CDR3 totals 15 residues.

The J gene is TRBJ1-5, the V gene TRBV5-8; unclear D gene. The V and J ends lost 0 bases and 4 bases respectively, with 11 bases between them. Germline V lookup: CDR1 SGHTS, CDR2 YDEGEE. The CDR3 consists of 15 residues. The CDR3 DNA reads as TGTGCCAGCAGCTTGGTGGGGAGGCTGAATCAGCCCCAGCATTTT. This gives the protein CASSLVGRLNQPQHF.

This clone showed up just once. DNA for the CDR3: TGCGCCAGCAGCTTCGACAGGGGGAATGGCTACACCTTC. It yields the protein CASSFDRGNGYTF. The rearrangement joins TRBV5-1 to TRBJ1-2, with TRBD1 matching over 9 bases. Germline V CDR1 and CDR2: SGHRS, YFSETQ. There are 13 residues in the CDR3. V lost 2 bases to trimming and J lost 6 bases; unmatched junction nucleotides: 2.

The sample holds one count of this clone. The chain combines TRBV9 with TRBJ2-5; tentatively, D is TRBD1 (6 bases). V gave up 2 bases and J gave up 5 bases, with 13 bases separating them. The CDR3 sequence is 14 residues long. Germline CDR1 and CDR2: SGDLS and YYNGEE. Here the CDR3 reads CASSVQGLRETQYF. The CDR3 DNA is TGTGCCAGCAGCGTTCAGGGGTTGAGGGAGACCCAGTACTTC.

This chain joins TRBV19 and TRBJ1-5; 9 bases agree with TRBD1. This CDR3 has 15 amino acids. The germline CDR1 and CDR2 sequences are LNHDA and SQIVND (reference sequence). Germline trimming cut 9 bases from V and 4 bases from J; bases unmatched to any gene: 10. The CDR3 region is CASTLQGARNQPQHF. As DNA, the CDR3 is TGTGCCAGCACACTACAGGGGGCGCGAAATCAGCCCCAGCATTTT.

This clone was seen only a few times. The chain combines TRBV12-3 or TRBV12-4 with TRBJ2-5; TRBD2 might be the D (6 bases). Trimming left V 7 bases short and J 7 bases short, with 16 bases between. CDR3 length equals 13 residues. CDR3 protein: CASTLGGRGTQYF. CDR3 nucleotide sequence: TGTGCCAGCACCCTTGGGGGGAGAGGGACCCAGTACTTC.

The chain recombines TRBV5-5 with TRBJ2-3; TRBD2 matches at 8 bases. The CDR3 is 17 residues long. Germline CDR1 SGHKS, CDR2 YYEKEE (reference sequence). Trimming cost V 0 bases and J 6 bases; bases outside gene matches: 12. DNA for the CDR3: TGTGCCAGCAGCTTGGAGGACTCGGTAGCGGGGATGGATACGCAGTATTTT. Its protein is CASSLEDSVAGMDTQYF.

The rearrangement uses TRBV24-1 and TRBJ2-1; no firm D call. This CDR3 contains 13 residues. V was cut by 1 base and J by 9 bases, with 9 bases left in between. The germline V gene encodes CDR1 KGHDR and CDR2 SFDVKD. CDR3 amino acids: CATSDFRRGEQFF. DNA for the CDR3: TGTGCCACCAGTGATTTTCGGCGAGGTGAGCAGTTCTTC.

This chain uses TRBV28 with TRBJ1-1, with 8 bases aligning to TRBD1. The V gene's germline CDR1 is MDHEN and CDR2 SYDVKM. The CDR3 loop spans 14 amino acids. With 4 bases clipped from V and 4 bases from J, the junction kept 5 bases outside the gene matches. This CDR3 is CASSSTGGSTEAFF. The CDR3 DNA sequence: TGTGCCAGCAGTTCCACAGGGGGGAGCACTGAAGCTTTCTTT.

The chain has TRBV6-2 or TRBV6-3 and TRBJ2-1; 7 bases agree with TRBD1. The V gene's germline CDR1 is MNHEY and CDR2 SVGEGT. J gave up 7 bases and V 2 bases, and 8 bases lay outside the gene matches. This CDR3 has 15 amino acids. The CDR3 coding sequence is TGTGCCAGCAGTTACCATTCCGCCAGGGGGAATGAGCAGTTCTTC. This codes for CASSYHSARGNEQFF.

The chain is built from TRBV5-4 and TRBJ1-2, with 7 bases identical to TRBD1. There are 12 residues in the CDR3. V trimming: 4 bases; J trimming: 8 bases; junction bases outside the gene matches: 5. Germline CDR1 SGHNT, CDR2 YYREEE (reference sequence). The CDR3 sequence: CASSTGVDGYTF. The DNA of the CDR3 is TGTGCCAGCAGCACAGGGGTCGACGGCTACACCTTC.

This CDR3 is CASSLGTGLGETQYF. In DNA form, the CDR3 reads TGTGCCAGCAGCTTGGGGACAGGGCTAGGGGAGACCCAGTACTTC. The chain carries TRBV5-6 and TRBJ2-5; TRBD1 aligns across 8 bases. Germline trimming cut 0 bases from V and 5 bases from J; bases unmatched to any gene: 6. The germline gives CDR1 SGHDT, CDR2 YYEEEE. The CDR3 spans 15 residues.

The CDR3 sequence: CASSFDSQETQYF. In DNA, the CDR3 is TGTGCCAGCAGTTTCGACAGCCAAGAGACCCAGTACTTC. V is TRBV11-2 and J is TRBJ2-5; TRBD1 is a possible D gene (5 bases). Trimming removed 6 bases at V and 1 base at J, with 9 bases between. The CDR3 consists of 13 residues. Germline CDR1 SGHAT, CDR2 FQNNGV.

Here the CDR3 reads CASSDGSRSYNEQFF. The CDR3 nucleotides read TGTGCCAGCAGTGACGGATCGCGGTCCTACAATGAGCAGTTCTTC. The chain is built from TRBV6-1 and TRBJ2-1; D remains ambiguous. The CDR3 sequence is 15 residues long. The germline V gene has CDR1 MNHNS and CDR2 SASEGT. V was shortened by 3 bases and J by 1 base, with 10 bases between the two germline ends.

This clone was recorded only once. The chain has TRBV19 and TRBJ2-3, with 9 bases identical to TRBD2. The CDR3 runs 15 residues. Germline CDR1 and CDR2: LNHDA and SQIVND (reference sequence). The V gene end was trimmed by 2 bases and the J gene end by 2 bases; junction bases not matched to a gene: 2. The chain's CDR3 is CASSISSGITDTQYF. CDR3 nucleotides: TGTGCCAGTAGTATATCTAGCGGGATCACAGATACGCAGTATTTT.

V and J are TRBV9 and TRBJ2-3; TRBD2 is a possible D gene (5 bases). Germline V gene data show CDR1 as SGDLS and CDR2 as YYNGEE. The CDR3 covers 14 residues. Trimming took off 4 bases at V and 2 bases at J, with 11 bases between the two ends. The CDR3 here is CASSTRGSTDTQYF. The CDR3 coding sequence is TGTGCCAGCAGCACCCGCGGGTCCACAGATACGCAGTATTTT.

In nucleotides, the CDR3 is TGTGCCAGCAGTTATAGGGGGTCTGGAAACACCATATATTTT. This encodes CASSYRGSGNTIYF. This chain uses TRBV6-5 with TRBJ1-3, with D perhaps matching TRBD1 (6 bases). The CDR3 runs to 14 residues. Germline V gene data show CDR1 as MNHEY and CDR2 as SVGAGI. V lost 3 bases and J lost 1, with 7 bases in between.